This T cell receptor beta chain was documented in a study of cytomegalovirus exposure and HLA in healthy donors. Study-wide context: Inside one of the first data releases sat around 85 million unique TCRs taken from HLA-typed donors.

Comment on this clone: The target antigen is unknown.

The CDR3 spans 11 residues. Trimming left V 3 bases short and J 6 bases short, with 4 bases between. Germline CDR1 reads KGHSH; CDR2 reads LQKENI. Amplification used 60 Vbeta primers and 13 Jbeta primers. Generated by immunoSEQ multiplex PCR, the TCRdb table keeps only in-frame clones and is missing some. This table holds more than 90,000 clones, 65% to 90% found once. Findings and caveats of the study: It was taken for granted in presence/absence analyses that sequencing depth across donors was roughly uniform. Confirmation was obtained in vitro that a few CMV-associated chains are specific for CMV antigens.

The chain carries TRBV18 and TRBJ2-3; D not certain. Sequencing was done on a sample of PBMCs. This sequence was found in a woman aged 70 to 79 in good health and CMV-seropositive. The CDR3 DNA reads TGTGCCAGCTCACCCTCGGATACGCAGTATTTT. This codes for CASSPSDTQYF.